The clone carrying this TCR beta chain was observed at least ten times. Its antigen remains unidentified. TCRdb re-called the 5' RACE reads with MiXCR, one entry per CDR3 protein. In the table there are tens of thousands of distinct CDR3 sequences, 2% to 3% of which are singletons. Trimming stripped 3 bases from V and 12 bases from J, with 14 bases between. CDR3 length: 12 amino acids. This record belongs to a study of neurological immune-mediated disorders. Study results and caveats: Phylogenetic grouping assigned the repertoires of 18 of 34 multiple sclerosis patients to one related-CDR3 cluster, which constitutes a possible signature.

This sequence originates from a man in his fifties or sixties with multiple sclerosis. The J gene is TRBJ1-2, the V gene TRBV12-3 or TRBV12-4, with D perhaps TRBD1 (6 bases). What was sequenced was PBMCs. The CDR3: CASSFWDKVHTF. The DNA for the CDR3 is TGTGCCAGCAGTTTTTGGGACAAGGTCCACACCTTC.